This T cell receptor (beta chain) was sequenced during a study of early T cells in non-severe SARS-CoV-2 infection. Germline V gene lookup returns CDR1 SGHVS and CDR2 FNYEAQ. The germline V and J ends were trimmed by 2 bases and 5 bases, with 9 bases remaining between them. CDR3 size: 13 residues. This clonotype has more than one count but fewer than ten. One entry per CDR3 protein results from TCRdb running MiXCR on the 5' RACE reads. Among about 92,000 distinct CDR3 sequences, approximately 15% were seen once, and the ten largest hold 5.5% to 8%. The sample comprised whole blood. The chain joins TRBV7-6 to TRBJ2-5; unclear D gene. The receptor's source is an adult who was a healthcare worker with PCR-confirmed SARS-CoV-2 infection or an uninfected control (not recorded which). CDR3: CASSLRLGETQYF. In nucleotides, the CDR3 is TGTGCCAGCAGCTTACGACTTGGGGAGACCCAGTACTTC.